This T cell receptor beta chain was captured in a study of blood T cells in healthy people across ages. It was with a sample-barcoded 5' primer and a J-beta primer mix that a second PCR of roughly 7 to 12 cycles was run. Any given sample supplied a minimum of 2.5 million CDR3-containing paired-end reads. TCRdb recomputed calls from the 5' RACE reads with MiXCR, one row per CDR3 protein. Among roughly 930,000 distinct CDR3 sequences listed, 48% were seen once. CDR1 is MRHNA, CDR2 SNTAGT, per germline. The CDR3 runs to 15 residues. V was pared by 0 bases and J by 7 bases, with 5 bases of the junction left unmatched.

The sequenced sample consisted of blood. The rearrangement joins TRBV6-4 to TRBJ2-1; 8 nucleotides line up with TRBD1. This TCR was sampled from a man younger than 40 in good health. The CDR3 region is CASSDSTGDVNEQFF. CDR3 coding DNA: TGTGCCAGCAGTGACTCGACAGGGGACGTTAATGAGCAGTTCTTC.